Listed below are T cell receptor beta chains from one sample, sequenced in a study of blood T cells in healthy people across ages. TCRdb reanalysed the 5' RACE reads using MiXCR and keeps one entry per CDR3 protein. Of some 760,000 distinct CDR3 sequences in the sample, more than 20% were seen once. The sample was also linked to a second study, of T cells of mothers and their children.

Source material: blood. The source of these receptors is a boy aged 5-17 years in good health. Both conserved end residues are part of each CDR3.

CSADGGGRGRPSEYNEQFF	TRBV29-1	TRBJ2-1
CSARAGRSSGNTIYF	TRBV20-1	TRBJ1-3
CASSQERGDETQYF	TRBV4-1	TRBJ2-5
CASSHGTAAYEQYF	TRBV5-1	TRBJ2-7
CASSGGRQATFKNIQYF	TRBV28	TRBJ2-4
CSALTEGYGYTF	TRBV20-1	TRBJ1-2
CSANRDYNEQFF	TRBV20-1	TRBJ2-1
CASSLDNLAGAGNIQYF	TRBV11-2	TRBJ2-4
CASSDQGFRNTGELFF	TRBV12-3/TRBV12-4	TRBJ2-2
CASSFSDRGLSDEKLFF	TRBV28	TRBJ1-4
CAIALNGYEQYF	TRBV2	TRBJ2-7
CASSFPLGGKAFF	TRBV12-3/TRBV12-4	TRBJ1-1
CATSRDLGTGAYGYTF	TRBV15	TRBJ1-2
CASSEANGEQYF	TRBV2	-
CASSPRTSDSYNEQFF	TRBV5-1	TRBJ2-1
CASSMRQRENGYTF	TRBV19	TRBJ1-2
CASSRETGESYEQYF	TRBV4-2	TRBJ2-7
CASSPGDNGDEQYF	TRBV6-5	TRBJ2-7
CASTQEVAGGHTQYF	TRBV3-1	TRBJ2-5
CASSPGQRNYEQYF	TRBV28	TRBJ2-7
CASSLNVGQSLQYF	TRBV27	TRBJ2-3
CASSKRYDGVTDTQYF	TRBV7-9	TRBJ2-3
CASRTAGGSNEQFF	TRBV12-3/TRBV12-4	-
CSVGQGALETQYF	TRBV29-1	TRBJ2-5
CASSRIISGPYEQYF	TRBV5-1	TRBJ2-7
CASSPRSGGYTF	TRBV7-2	TRBJ1-2
CASSTVVAEAFF	TRBV19	TRBJ1-1
CATSRDRSRAPYGYTF	TRBV15	TRBJ1-2
CASSLGSQSNYGYTF	TRBV5-5	TRBJ1-2
CASGLGQEYNEQFF	TRBV12-5	TRBJ2-1
CASSVEDGTEAFF	TRBV9	TRBJ1-1
CSARPGPSYGYTF	TRBV20-1	TRBJ1-2
CSARVRTSGTFYNEQFF	TRBV20-1	TRBJ2-1
CSVGGVLNTEAFF	TRBV29-1	TRBJ1-1
CASSLARDRGLTEQYF	TRBV7-9	TRBJ2-7
CASSFLGAGYGYTF	TRBV12-3/TRBV12-4	TRBJ1-2
CSARGAWEGAYNEQFF	TRBV20-1	TRBJ2-1
CATSRANREVAFF	TRBV15	TRBJ1-1
CASSPGGIKETQYF	TRBV7-9	TRBJ2-5
CASSQASGIYNGQFF	TRBV3-1	TRBJ2-1
CASSQVKGVNTEAFF	TRBV4-1	TRBJ1-1
CASSPGPGGTGANTGELFF	TRBV18	TRBJ2-2
CASSLRGGENIQYF	TRBV12-3/TRBV12-4	TRBJ2-4
CASSQELQETQYF	TRBV4-3	TRBJ2-5
CASSPEPSGRETQYF	TRBV7-9	TRBJ2-5
CASRPDRDWYNEQFF	TRBV2	TRBJ2-1
CSFLIETQYF	TRBV29-1	-
CAISGPGDPLAKNIQYF	TRBV10-3	TRBJ2-4
CSADSGGADTQYF	TRBV20-1	TRBJ2-3
CASAYTMNTEAFF	TRBV12-3/TRBV12-4	TRBJ1-1
CAISESGQGEQYF	TRBV10-3	-
CASSLVTSGRETQYF	TRBV13	TRBJ2-5